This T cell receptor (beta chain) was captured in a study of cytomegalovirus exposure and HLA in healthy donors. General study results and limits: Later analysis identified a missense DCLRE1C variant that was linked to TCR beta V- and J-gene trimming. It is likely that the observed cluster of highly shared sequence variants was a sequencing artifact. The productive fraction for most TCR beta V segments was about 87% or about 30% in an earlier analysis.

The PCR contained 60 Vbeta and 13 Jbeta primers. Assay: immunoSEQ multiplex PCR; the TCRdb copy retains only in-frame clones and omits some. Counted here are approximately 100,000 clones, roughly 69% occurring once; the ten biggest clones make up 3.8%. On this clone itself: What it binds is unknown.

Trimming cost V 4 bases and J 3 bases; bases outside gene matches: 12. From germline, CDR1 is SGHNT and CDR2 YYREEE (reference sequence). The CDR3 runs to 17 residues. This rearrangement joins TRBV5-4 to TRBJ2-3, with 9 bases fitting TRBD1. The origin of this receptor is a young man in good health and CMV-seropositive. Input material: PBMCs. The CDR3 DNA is TGTGCCAGCAGCCCCGGACAGGGGCAGGGGTGGACAGATACGCAGTATTTT. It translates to CASSPGQGQGWTDTQYF. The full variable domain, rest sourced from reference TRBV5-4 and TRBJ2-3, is ETGVTQSPTHLIKTRGQQVTLRCSSQSGHNTVSWYQQALGQGPQFIFQYYREEENGRGNFPPRFSGLQFPNYSSELNVNALELDDSALYLCASSPGQGQGWTDTQYFGPGTRLTVL.